This TCR beta chain was recorded in a study of T cells in Graves' hyperthyroidism and ophthalmopathy. RNA transcripts provided the source from which TCR beta CDR3 regions were amplified. The study used the HTBI primer set for a first-round RT-PCR of the TCR CDR3. TCRdb passed the multiplex PCR reads through MiXCR, listing each CDR3 protein once. The sample yields 530,000 or so distinct CDR3 sequences, roughly 15% seen once. Patients with ophthalmopathy all had a Clinical Activity Score of at least 3, a NOSPECS grade of at least 4 and duration under 3 months. This clonotype has more than one count but fewer than ten. CDR1 is LGHDT and CDR2 is YNNKEL in the germline V gene (reference sequence). CDR3 length equals 15 residues. V lost 4 bases, J lost 5 bases, and 15 bases lay in between.

The source of this sequence is a young woman with Graves' ophthalmopathy. Sequenced sample: blood. This rearrangement joins TRBV3-1 to TRBJ1-5; a possible D gene is TRBD1 (5 bases). CDR3 sequence: CASSPRGGDYQPQHF. In nucleotides, the CDR3 is TGTGCCAGCAGCCCCCGCGGGGGAGATTATCAGCCCCAGCATTTT.